Detailed here is one T cell receptor beta chain. This clonotype showed up many times. Its antigen is currently not known. No base-level quality is on record; no much larger clone is a single base apart. The library was produced with multiplex PCR. These reads were obtained on an Illumina HiSeq 4000. TCR beta libraries were built with iRepertoire HTBI primers and Arm-PCR amplification of CDR3 regions. Gel purification was performed on PCR products prior to sequencing. Per the original workflow: A total of 62 TRBV and under 15 TRBJ segments were identified across samples and were used for gene usage analysis of CDR3 amino acid clonotypes. COPE and FqMerger were used to merge the filtered high-quality paired reads into contigs. BLAST was used to align contigs to IMGT TRBV, TRBD and TRBJ reference genes, and CDR3 was defined according to IMGT. Clonotypes above 0.1% frequency were classified as highly expanded clones. Shannon entropy was used to measure repertoire diversity, and the Gini coefficient was used to measure V-J evenness. Public clonotypes were defined as clonotypes shared by more than one individual. Starting from the raw public reads, TCRdb applied fastp trimming at Q25, assembled clones with MiXCR and retained in-frame beta chains. Each CDR3 protein gets just one entry, which takes the most common genes and DNA from the rows behind it. The V and J calls come from TCRdb's annotation, not from the publication. This sample comprises a few hundred thousand distinct CDR3 sequences, 20% to 25% of them detected only once. Under 35% of the sample is held by the ten biggest clonotypes.

The intended sense of this specimen's time point label: persistent/refractory GD, antithyroid drugs over 5 years with positive TRAb. For both TCR sequencing and RNA sequencing, RNA was extracted from PBMCs in TRIzol. Graves' disease was diagnosed according to American Thyroid Association guidelines. Patients were recruited from an endocrinology department in Xi'an, China. Each patient gave roughly 10 milliliters of peripheral blood, collected in an EDTA anticoagulant tube. Ficoll Paque Plus density gradient separation was used to isolate PBMCs, and no additional T cell sorting was done. An Agilent 2100 Bioanalyzer and agarose gel were used to assess RNA quality, and a NanoDrop 2000 was used to measure RNA concentration. The source of the sample is a study of regulatory T cells in long-lasting Graves disease (dated by TCRdb to about 2021). Some background on the complete study: Persistent Graves' disease meant more than 5 years of antithyroid drug treatment with TSH receptor autoantibodies that stayed positive. This study used TCR sequencing and RNA sequencing of peripheral blood to compare persistent Graves' disease patients against newly diagnosed Graves' disease patients. The study took place in China and was registered as a clinical trial. TCR sequencing covered 13 persistent and around 20 newly diagnosed Graves' disease patients, approximately 33 samples in total. On average, persistent Graves' disease patients in the clinical cohort had been on antithyroid drugs for about 9.3 years.

The paper's findings and limits, for the study overall: Preferential use of TRBV28, TRBJ1-2 and TRBJ2-5 was observed in persistent disease, whereas TRBV20-1 and TRBJ2-1 were favored in newly diagnosed disease. Patients with persistent disease shared more public clonotypes (approximately 2,500) than newly diagnosed patients did (966). Sequencing and analysis were limited to the TCR beta chain. Compared with newly diagnosed patients, persistent Graves' disease patients had lower TCR Shannon entropy and fewer highly expanded clones, which suggests clonal expansion. Because the primary lesion, thyroid tissue, could not be accessed, the study looked at peripheral blood alone. The authors acknowledged the small sample size as a limitation that may reduce accuracy.

Via the germline V gene, CDR1 is MDHEN and CDR2 SYDVKM. The CDR3, from cysteine to phenylalanine, totals 14 residues. The retained sequence is limited to the CDR3, 42 bases, with the frame set at the first base. V was cut back by 7 bases and J by 2 bases, leaving a gap of 15 bases between them. This receptor chain uses TRBV28 and TRBJ2-7, with TRBD2 perhaps the D gene, on 6 matching bases. Sequencing was performed on peripheral blood mononuclear cells (PBMCs), taken when the disease was refractory, from a patient treated with antithyroid drugs. This TCR came from a woman aged 40 to 50 with Graves disease. Donor details come from another sample of the same person, matched by shared clones. The CDR3 region has the sequence CASTPLGGTYEQYF. The DNA reads TGTGCCAGCACTCCTTTGGGGGGTACCTACGAGCAGTACTTC. Here the CDR3 is joined to the reference TRBV28 and TRBJ2-7 genes, and the full variable domain is: DVKVTQSSRYLVKRTGEKVFLECVQDMDHENMFWYRQDPGLGLRLIYFSYDVKMKEKGDIPEGYSVSREKKERFSLILESASTNQTSMYLCASTPLGGTYEQYFGPGTRLTVT.